This T cell receptor (beta chain) was identified in a study of control samples from healthy donors and cancer patients. CDR1 SGHRS and CDR2 YFSETQ come from the germline V gene. The CDR3 consists of 14 residues. V shed 1 base and J shed 4 bases, with 11 bases lying between them. Repertoires were generated with immunoSEQ multiplex PCR, while TCRdb's copy carries only in-frame clones and drops some. The repertoire holds 120,000 to 150,000 clones, with roughly nine tenths as singletons. Material: blood. The chain couples TRBV5-1 to TRBJ2-5; D remains unclear. The receptor was isolated from a woman in her 30s in good health. The CDR3 spells CASSLSPGRETQYF. CDR3 bases: TGCGCCAGCAGCTTGTCTCCGGGTCGAGAGACCCAGTACTTC. Looking up the rest from reference TRBV5-1 and TRBJ2-5 gives the full variable domain: KAGVTQTPRYLIKTRGQQVTLSCSPISGHRSVSWYQQTPGQGLQFLFEYFSETQRNKGNFPGRFSGRQFSNSRSEMNVSTLELGDSALYLCASSLSPGRETQYFGPGTRLLVL.